This is a list of T cell receptor beta chains from one sample in a study of blood T cell repertoires in COVID-19. Only in-frame clones appear in the TCRdb table, and some are missing; sequencing was by immunoSEQ multiplex PCR. The profile shows just under 40,000 clones, 79% of them singletons. The sample was peripheral blood. Receptor source: a man between 65 and 79 years old with acute or convalescent COVID-19. The CDR3 runs from the conserved cysteine through the conserved F or W. D genes are given only for firm matches. For some rows the clone size is stated as once, few or many, or as a class when expanded; others skip it.

NA	TRBV28	TRBJ1-5	NA	CASSFRGDQPQHF	TGTGCCAGCAGTTTCAGGGGCGATCAGCCCCAGCATTTT
NA	TRBV4-2	TRBJ2-3	TRBD1	CASSQGRLDRDGTDTQYF	TGTGCCAGCAGCCAAGGTCGACTGGACAGGGATGGCACAGATACGCAGTATTTT
NA	TRBV7-2	TRBJ2-1	TRBD2	CASSGRTSGRMDEQFF	TGTGCCAGCAGCGGCCGGACTAGCGGGAGGATGGATGAGCAGTTCTTC
NA	TRBV5-6	TRBJ1-4	NA	CASMRGGDEKLFF	TGTGCCAGCATGAGAGGGGGTGATGAAAAACTGTTTTTT
NA	TRBV28	TRBJ1-2	NA	CASSPDGGYTF	TGTGCCAGCAGTCCCGACGGGGGCTACACCTTC
NA	TRBV7-7	TRBJ2-7	TRBD1	CASSLGQGAHEQYF	TGTGCTAGCAGCCTAGGACAGGGGGCCCACGAGCAGTACTTC
NA	TRBV10-3	TRBJ1-5	NA	CAISEAIEISNQPQHF	TGTGCCATCAGTGAGGCTATCGAGATTAGCAATCAGCCCCAGCATTTT
NA	TRBV18	TRBJ1-1	NA	CASSLGRGTEAFF	TGTGCCAGCTCTCTGGGGAGGGGCACTGAAGCTTTCTTT
NA	TRBV20-1	TRBJ1-2	NA	CSASPPGSYTF	TGCAGTGCTAGCCCCCCGGGGAGCTACACCTTC
NA	TRBV6-1	TRBJ2-5	NA	CASSETGPQETQYF	TGTGCCAGCAGTGAAACAGGGCCACAAGAGACCCAGTACTTC
NA	TRBV6-2/TRBV6-3	TRBJ1-1	TRBD1	CASSYMTGGAFF	TGTGCCAGCAGTTACATGACAGGGGGAGCTTTCTTT
NA	TRBV14	TRBJ2-7	NA	CASSQDSLAPQYF	TGTGCCAGCAGCCAAGATAGCCTAGCGCCCCAGTACTTC
once	TRBV27	TRBJ1-6	NA	CASRSRGGANSPLHF	TGTGCCAGCAGGTCCCGTGGCGGAGCTAATTCACCCCTCCACTTT
NA	TRBV19	TRBJ2-7	TRBD2	CASSMRGGSGRYYEQYF	TGTGCCAGTAGTATGAGGGGCGGGAGCGGGCGCTACTACGAGCAGTACTTC
NA	TRBV19	TRBJ2-7	NA	CASSMIASEQYF	TGTGCCAGTAGTATGATTGCGTCCGAGCAGTACTTC
once	TRBV6-2/TRBV6-3	TRBJ1-5	NA	CASSPRDYNQPQHF	TGTGCCAGCAGCCCCAGGGATTACAATCAGCCCCAGCATTTT
NA	TRBV24-1	TRBJ2-3	TRBD2	CATSDLGREGTDTQYF	TGTGCCACCAGTGATTTGGGGCGGGAGGGCACAGATACGCAGTATTTT
NA	TRBV27	TRBJ1-1	NA	CASSHRAANTEAFF	TGTGCCAGCAGTCACAGGGCAGCGAACACTGAAGCTTTCTTT
NA	TRBV14	TRBJ1-5	TRBD1	CASSQGKGTGDLYSNQPQHF	TGTGCCAGCAGCCAAGGTAAAGGGACAGGGGACCTCTATAGCAATCAGCCCCAGCATTTT
NA	TRBV15	TRBJ2-7	TRBD1	CATSEWDSPYEQYF	TGTGCCACCAGCGAGTGGGACAGCCCCTACGAGCAGTACTTC
NA	TRBV9	TRBJ1-3	TRBD1	CASSETGASGNTIYF	TGTGCCAGCAGCGAGACAGGGGCCTCTGGAAACACCATATATTTT
NA	TRBV11-2	TRBJ2-1	TRBD2	CASSLAGTSDYFF	TGTGCCAGCAGCTTAGCGGGGACTAGCGATTATTTCTTC
NA	TRBV28	TRBJ1-1	NA	CASRQNTEAFF	TGTGCCAGCAGACAGAACACTGAAGCTTTCTTT
NA	TRBV25-1	TRBJ1-1	NA	CASRAGWGGTEAFF	TGTGCCAGCAGGGCAGGGTGGGGTGGCACTGAAGCTTTCTTT
NA	TRBV28	TRBJ1-1	TRBD1	CASSLVPGTGRHTEAFF	TGTGCCAGCAGTTTAGTGCCCGGGACAGGGAGACACACTGAAGCTTTCTTT
NA	TRBV7-9	TRBJ2-5	TRBD1	CASSLQGQGGFETQYF	TGTGCCAGCAGCCTCCAGGGACAGGGAGGGTTCGAGACCCAGTACTTC
NA	TRBV7-2	TRBJ1-1	NA	CASSLSSGAEAFF	TGTGCCAGCAGCTTATCATCCGGGGCTGAAGCTTTCTTT
NA	TRBV19	TRBJ1-5	TRBD1	CASSIEQGLNQPQHF	TGTGCCAGTAGTATAGAACAGGGGCTCAATCAGCCCCAGCATTTT
NA	TRBV28	TRBJ1-3	TRBD1	CASSQLGQGSPLGNTIYF	TGTGCCAGCAGTCAGCTAGGACAGGGGAGTCCGCTTGGAAACACCATATATTTT
once	TRBV14	TRBJ2-7	NA	CASSQQVPPSNSYEQYF	TGTGCCAGCAGCCAACAGGTCCCCCCCTCCAACTCCTACGAGCAGTACTTC
NA	TRBV25-1	TRBJ2-1	TRBD2	CASSEFTSGNEQFF	TGTGCCAGCAGTGAATTTACTAGCGGCAATGAGCAGTTCTTC
NA	TRBV7-6	TRBJ2-1	NA	CASLERAHYNEQFF	TGTGCCAGCTTGGAGAGGGCCCACTACAATGAGCAGTTCTTC
NA	TRBV19	TRBJ2-2	TRBD1	CASSRMGAGGGELFF	TGTGCCAGTAGCCGAATGGGTGCAGGGGGCGGGGAGCTGTTTTTT
few	TRBV27	TRBJ2-7	TRBD1	CASSLSIGDRDAYEQYF	TGTGCCAGCAGTTTATCGATCGGGGACAGGGACGCCTACGAGCAGTACTTC
NA	TRBV6-5	TRBJ2-1	TRBD1	CASSLGTGTYNEQFF	TGTGCCAGCAGTTTGGGGACAGGGACATACAATGAGCAGTTCTTC
NA	TRBV7-6	TRBJ1-3	NA	CASSLGQGGGNTIYF	TGTGCCAGCAGCTTAGGGCAGGGTGGTGGAAACACCATATATTTT
NA	TRBV28	TRBJ1-1	NA	CASSLWGREGGAFF	TGTGCCAGCAGTTTATGGGGACGCGAGGGAGGAGCTTTCTTT
once	TRBV5-4	TRBJ2-5	TRBD1	CASSTGQDRGETQYF	TGTGCCAGCAGCACCGGACAGGATCGAGGGGAGACCCAGTACTTC
NA	TRBV5-6	TRBJ2-1	TRBD2	CASSQGTSQRNEQFF	TGTGCCAGCAGCCAGGGGACTAGTCAAAGGAATGAGCAGTTCTTC